Listed here are 18 T cell receptor beta chains from one sample, sequenced in a study of T cell responses to AZD1222 COVID-19 vaccine. Profiling relied on immunoSEQ multiplex PCR, and the TCRdb table lists in-frame clones only, not all of them. Of 140,000 to 150,000 clones in the sample, around 83% are singletons; the top ten hold around 4.3%. The specimen was peripheral blood, collected on day 0 of MenACWY control vaccination. The origin of the receptors is an adult in good health.

This clone was seen a few times. This chain joins TRBV9 and TRBJ1-2; D gene ambiguous. The V and J ends lost 3 bases and 8 bases respectively, with 26 bases between them. This CDR3 has 17 residues. The germline V gene has CDR1 SGDLS and CDR2 YYNGEE. In DNA, the CDR3 is TGTGCCAGCAGCGGAGAGGGTTCGTCCGCCGGGTGGGCCGGCTACACCTTC. It specifies CASSGEGSSAGWAGYTF.

This CDR3 is CASSSQTALYGYTF. The CDR3, as DNA: TGTGCCAGCAGCTCCCAGACAGCCTTATATGGCTACACCTTC. V is TRBV5-4 and J is TRBJ1-2; TRBD1 might be the D (5 bases). CDR1 is SGHNT and CDR2 is YYREEE in the germline V gene (reference sequence). This CDR3 region has 14 residues. V lost 3 bases and J lost 5, with 14 bases in between.

The J gene is TRBJ1-4, the V gene TRBV2; D is uncertain. This CDR3 region has 13 residues. The ends were cut back, 6 bases at V and 4 bases at J, with 9 bases in the middle. Germline CDR1 reads SNHLY; CDR2 reads FYNNEI. CDR3: CASRDQVNEKLFF. CDR3 in DNA: TGTGCCAGCAGGGACCAGGTTAATGAAAAACTGTTTTTT. The entire variable domain, with the rest obtained from reference TRBV2 and TRBJ1-4, is as follows: EPEVTQTPSHQVTQMGQEVILRCVPISNHLYFYWYRQILGQKVEFLVSFYNNEISEKSEIFDDQFSVERPDGSNFTLKIRSTKLEDSAMYFCASRDQVNEKLFFGSGTQLSVL.

The V call is TRBV6-6, the J call TRBJ2-7; 7 nucleotides match TRBD2. CDR3 length: 16 amino acids. Germline CDR1 is MNHNY and CDR2 is SVGAGI (reference sequence). The trim removed 5 bases at V and 0 bases at J, leaving 10 bases unmatched. The CDR3 DNA reads TGTGCCAGCAGTGGAGGCCGGCGGGGGAGCTCCTACGAGCAGTACGTC. Protein product: CASSGGRRGSSYEQYV.

The V and J genes are TRBV18 and TRBJ1-6; D possibly corresponds to TRBD1 (5 bases). Germline CDR1 is KGHSH and CDR2 is LQKENI. Trimming shortened V by 3 bases and J by 10 bases, and 19 bases separated the two germline ends. This CDR3 has 16 residues. CDR3 bases: TGTGCCAGCTCACCTCGGGCCGGGACGCAAGGATCACCCCTCCACTTT. It translates to CASSPRAGTQGSPLHF.

With regard to this clone: Other DNA sequences in the sample encode the same CDR3. This sequence joins TRBV5-1 and TRBJ1-2; D gene unclear. This CDR3 is built from 13 residues. Germline lookup yields CDR1 SGHRS and CDR2 YFSETQ. With 0 bases removed from V and 2 bases from J, the gap between germline ends came to 5 bases. CDR3 residues: CASSLEGNYGYTF. The CDR3 coding sequence is TGCGCCAGCAGCTTGGAAGGGAACTATGGCTACACCTTC.

The chain employs TRBV30 and TRBJ1-2; the D gene is possibly TRBD1 (5 bases). The CDR3 runs 13 residues. V was shortened by 3 bases and J by 4 bases, with 12 bases between the two germline ends. CDR1 is GTSNPN, CDR2 SVGIG, per germline (reference sequence). The CDR3 loop reads CAWRRGSTYGYTF. Written as DNA, the CDR3 is TGTGCCTGGAGACGGGGCAGTACCTATGGCTACACCTTC.

The CDR3: CASSFGPAPNEQYF. As DNA, the CDR3 is TGTGCCAGCAGCTTCGGACCTGCCCCCAACGAGCAGTACTTC. The rearrangement links TRBV7-6 to TRBJ2-7; D remains unclear. Trimming removed 3 bases at V and 5 bases at J, with 14 bases between. The CDR3 has 14 amino acids. Germline V gives CDR1 SGHVS, CDR2 FNYEAQ.

The DNA for the CDR3 is TGTGCCAGCAACATCCGACAGGGTAGTTCACCCCTCCACTTT. Amino acid sequence: CASNIRQGSSPLHF. This rearrangement joins TRBV6-5 to TRBJ1-6; 7 bases fit TRBD1. The CDR3 totals 14 residues. V was pared by 7 bases and J by 9 bases, with 9 bases of the junction left unmatched. The germline V gene has CDR1 MNHEY and CDR2 SVGAGI.

The CDR3 coding sequence is TGTGCCAGCTCACCCGGATTCGTCGCTGAAGCTTTCTTT. Translation: CASSPGFVAEAFF. The J gene is TRBJ1-1, the V gene TRBV18, with unresolved D. Trimming removed 3 bases at V and 6 bases at J, with 11 bases between. The CDR3 extends over 13 amino acids. Germline V gene lookup returns CDR1 KGHSH and CDR2 LQKENI.

The chain couples TRBV5-4 to TRBJ1-2; D unclear. This CDR3 is 12 amino acids long. The germline V gene has CDR1 SGHNT and CDR2 YYREEE (reference sequence). With 4 bases removed from V and 4 bases from J, the gap between germline ends came to 8 bases. As DNA, the CDR3 is TGTGCCAGCAGCACAAACAGCTATGGCTACACCTTC. It is translated as CASSTNSYGYTF.

The chain joins TRBV5-1 to TRBJ2-1; D call uncertain. This CDR3 contains 14 residues. The V end lost 0 bases, the J end lost 4 bases, and 8 bases lay between the germline ends. Germline V gene lookup returns CDR1 SGHRS and CDR2 YFSETQ. The CDR3 DNA is TGCGCCAGCAGCTTGGCCGGACGGTACAATGAGCAGTTCTTC. Amino acid sequence: CASSLAGRYNEQFF.

The chain has TRBV4-2 and TRBJ1-1; D is uncertain. This CDR3 is 17 amino acids long. Trimming left V 1 base short and J 0 bases short, with 15 bases between. CDR1 and CDR2 (germline): LGHNA, YNFKEQ. Here the CDR3 DNA reads TGTGCCAGCAGCCAAGTTCCTTGGCGGATCATGAACACTGAAGCTTTCTTT. Translation gives CASSQVPWRIMNTEAFF.

V usage is TRBV30 and J usage is TRBJ1-2, with unresolved D. CDR1 GTSNPN and CDR2 SVGIG come from the germline V gene (reference sequence). V lost 3 bases and J lost 8, with 22 bases in between. CDR3 length: 15 amino acids. The CDR3 DNA sequence: TGTGCCTGGAGGTACCCGGAGGGAGCCAAATGGGGCTACACCTTC. Residues: CAWRYPEGAKWGYTF.

The genes are TRBV29-1 and TRBJ2-1; D gene ambiguous. Germline V gene data show CDR1 as SQVTM and CDR2 as ANQGSEA. V dropped 7 bases and J dropped 6 bases, with 10 bases sitting between them. CDR3 length equals 11 residues. CDR3 loop: CSGVVGNEQFF. The DNA for the CDR3 is TGCAGCGGGGTGGTGGGCAATGAGCAGTTCTTC.

This rearrangement joins TRBV19 to TRBJ1-2, with unresolved D. The CDR3 is 14 residues long. CDR1 is LNHDA and CDR2 is SQIVND in the germline V gene (reference sequence). Trimming removed 3 bases at V and 2 bases at J, with 10 bases between. CDR3 amino acids: CASSILVGNYGYTF. The CDR3 nucleotides read TGTGCCAGTAGTATTCTAGTCGGAAACTATGGCTACACCTTC.

Written as DNA, the CDR3 is TGTGCCAGCAGTTTATCGGGGGGACACCAGAGACAGCCCCAGCATTTT. It is translated as CASSLSGGHQRQPQHF. The chain carries TRBV27 and TRBJ1-5; tentatively, D is TRBD1 (6 bases). The germline V gene has CDR1 MNHEY and CDR2 SMNVEV (reference sequence). This CDR3 is 16 amino acids long. Trimming removed 0 bases at V and 7 bases at J, with 16 bases between.

V and J are TRBV3-1 (or the pseudogene TRBV3-2) and TRBJ2-2; TRBD2 aligns across 10 bases. Unmatched junction bases numbered 6, after V lost 6 bases and J lost 5 bases. The germline gives CDR1 LGHDT, CDR2 YNNKEL (reference sequence). This CDR3 contains 15 residues. The CDR3 region is CASRPAGGPTGELFF. DNA of the CDR3: TGTGCCAGCAGACCAGCGGGGGGGCCTACCGGGGAGCTGTTTTTT.